This T cell receptor (beta chain) was observed in a study of identifying expanded T cells in peripheral blood. Measured with immunoSEQ multiplex PCR; TCRdb has only the in-frame clones, and not every one. Here the sample spans over 70,000 clones, 85% to 90% being singletons. This TCR was recovered from a person aged 18-69 years in good health. Sequencing input: blood.

The CDR3 region is CASSYSRVQNTYEQYF. The CDR3 bases are TGTGCCAGCAGTTACTCGAGGGTACAGAACACCTACGAGCAGTACTTC. The chain carries TRBV6-5 and TRBJ2-7; TRBD2 is a possible D gene (5 bases). The CDR3 sequence is 16 residues long. Germline V CDR1 and CDR2: MNHEY, SVGAGI. Trimming took 0 bases from V and 2 from J, leaving 14 bases between them.